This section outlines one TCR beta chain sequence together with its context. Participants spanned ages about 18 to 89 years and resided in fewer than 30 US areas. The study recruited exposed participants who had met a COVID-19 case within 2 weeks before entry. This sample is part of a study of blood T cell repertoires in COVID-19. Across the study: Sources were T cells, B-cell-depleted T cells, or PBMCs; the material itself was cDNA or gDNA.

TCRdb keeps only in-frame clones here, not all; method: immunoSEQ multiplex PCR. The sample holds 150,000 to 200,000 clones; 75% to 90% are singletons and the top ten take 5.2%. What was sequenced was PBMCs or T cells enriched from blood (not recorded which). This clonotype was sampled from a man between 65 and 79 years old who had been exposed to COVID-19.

CDR3 protein: CASSQGGDNEQFF. CDR3 sequence (DNA): TGTGCCAGCAGCCAGGGGGGGGACAATGAGCAGTTCTTC. This chain uses TRBV3-1 (or the pseudogene TRBV3-2) with TRBJ2-1; 7 bases map to TRBD2. The V segment lost 3 bases and the J segment 5 bases; nucleotides outside the gene matches: 1. The CDR3 consists of 13 residues. Germline CDR1 LGHDT, CDR2 YNNKEL (reference sequence).